One sample yielded the 20 T cell receptor beta chains listed below, sequenced in a study of tumor-infiltrating lymphocytes in primary liver carcinoma. From roughly 0.5 ug total RNA, TCR beta cDNA was generated with a primer in the constant region. Three nested multiplex PCR rounds, a slightly modified ARM-PCR, produced the libraries for TCR beta. The two initial PCR rounds, nine to eleven cycles each, used TRBV1-TRBV30 forward and C-beta reverse primers. TCRdb reprocessed the multiplex PCR reads via MiXCR and lists one record per CDR3 protein. The sample lists about 120,000 distinct CDR3 sequences, around 70% occurring once. It was from approximately 20-30 mg of unsorted bulk tissue that RNA and DNA were co-extracted. The sequencing sample was made of tumor-adjacent normal liver tissue. These receptors were obtained from a woman aged 55-69 years with primary liver carcinoma and hepatitis B virus infection.

This clonotype was picked up many times. The chain has TRBV29-1 and TRBJ1-2; D gene uncertain. The length of the CDR3 is 12 residues. Per germline, CDR1 SQVTM and CDR2 ANQGSEA. The V and J ends lost 2 bases and 4 bases respectively, with 8 bases between them. In DNA, the CDR3 is TGCAGCGTTGAAAATTTTGGCTATGGCTACACCTTC. It encodes CSVENFGYGYTF.

This clonotype was seen only once. This chain joins TRBV4-2 and TRBJ2-7; 7 nucleotides line up with TRBD2. In germline, CDR1 is LGHNA, CDR2 YNFKEQ. Germline trimming cut 3 bases from V and 0 bases from J; bases unmatched to any gene: 5. This CDR3 spans 15 amino acids. The CDR3 DNA reads TGTGCCAGCAGCCAGTGCGGGAGCTCCTCCTACGAGCAGTACTTC. Amino acid sequence: CASSQCGSSSYEQYF.

With regard to this clonotype: Being one base from a much bigger clone, this may be a read error. Because the CDR3 is missing its conserved closing phenylalanine or tryptophan, this is likely a read error. The chain has TRBV6-1 and TRBJ2-3; 10 bases are shared with TRBD1. V trimming: 2 bases; J trimming: 1 base; junction bases outside the gene matches: 3. This CDR3 comprises 16 residues. CDR1 and CDR2 from the germline V gene are MNHNS and SASEGT. CDR3 nucleotides: TGTGCCAGCAGTGAAAGAGGGACAGGGGGCACAGATACGCAGTATTCT. This codes for CASSERGTGGTDTQYS.

Regarding this clonotype: Sequence at one end of the junction differs from germline and may be a read error. This chain connects TRBV11-3 to TRBJ1-1; 10 positions match TRBD1. The CDR3 runs to 13 residues. Germline-derived CDR1 and CDR2 are SGHNT and YENEEA. As DNA, the CDR3 is TGTGCCAGCAACACTCGACAGGGGGCTGAGGCTTTCTTT. As protein: CASNTRQGAEAFF.

The chain joins TRBV11-2 to TRBJ2-1; perhaps TRBD2 as D (6 bases). Looked up from germline, CDR1 is SGHAT and CDR2 is FQNNGV. The CDR3 runs to 13 residues. Trimming shortened V by 7 bases and J by 5 bases, and 12 bases separated the two germline ends. The CDR3 loop is CASTSGRHNEQFF. CDR3 sequence (DNA): TGTGCCAGCACCAGTGGGAGGCACAATGAGCAGTTCTTC.

This clonotype was observed a single time. The conserved phenylalanine or tryptophan is not found at the CDR3 terminus, so this likely reflects a read error. The chain uses TRBV29-1 and TRBJ2-7, with TRBD2 identical over 12 bases. Per germline, CDR1 SQVTM and CDR2 ANQGSEA. The junction had 0 bases not matched to a gene; V was cut back by 3 bases and J by 3 bases. The CDR3 totals 13 residues. Written as DNA, the CDR3 is TGCAGCGTTGAGACTAGCGGGAGCTACGAGCAGTACTTA. Translating it yields CSVETSGSYEQYL.

This clonotype was seen just once. At one end, the junction sequence differs from germline, possibly due to a read error. The CDR3 is CANSLAQRRRSEAFF. The CDR3, as DNA: TGTGCCAACAGCTTGGCCCAGAGAAGGAGGAGTGAAGCTTTCTTT. The rearrangement joins TRBV5-6 to TRBJ1-1; D ambiguous. The CDR3 runs to 15 residues. Germline values: CDR1 SGHDT, CDR2 YYEEEE. The whole variable domain, remainder taken from reference TRBV5-6 and TRBJ1-1, is DAGVTQSPTHLIKTRGQQVTLRCSPKSGHDTVSWYQQALGQGPQFIFQYYEEEERQRGNFPDRFSGHQFPNYSSELNVNALLLGDSALYLCANSLAQRRRSEAFFGQGTRLTVV.

As regards this clonotype: The germline gene is not matched at one end of the junction; a read error may be the cause. This rearrangement joins TRBV5-1 to TRBJ2-7; 7 nucleotides line up with TRBD2. Germline values: CDR1 SGHRS, CDR2 YFSETQ. The CDR3 consists of 14 residues. The CDR3 DNA reads as TGCGCCAGCAGCTTTCTAGCGGCCCCCTACGGGCAGTACTTC. Amino acid sequence: CASSFLAAPYGQYF.

This sequence joins TRBV29-1 and TRBJ2-3; 11 bases fit TRBD2. Per the germline V gene, CDR1 is SQVTM and CDR2 is ANQGSEA. With V trimmed by 5 bases and J by 1 base, 8 bases remained unmatched. There are 16 residues in the CDR3. CDR3 amino acids: CSVIVLAGEGTDTQYF. CDR3 sequence (DNA): TGCAGCGTTATTGTACTAGCGGGAGAGGGCACAGATACGCAGTATTTT.

As concerns this clonotype: The germline gene is not matched at one end of the junction; a read error may be the cause. This chain joins TRBV12-3 or TRBV12-4 and TRBJ1-2; possibly TRBD1 for D (5 bases). The CDR3 runs to 13 residues. The CDR3 loop reads CASSLAPRACYAF. The CDR3 nucleotides read TGTGCCAGCAGTTTAGCGCCCAGGGCCTGCTACGCCTTC.

Remarks on this clonotype: Sequence at one end of the junction differs from germline and may be a read error. The chain uses TRBV5-1 and TRBJ2-3, with TRBD2 as a possible D gene (7 bases). The CDR3 runs to 16 residues. Germline-derived CDR1 and CDR2 are SGHRS and YFSETQ. The DNA for the CDR3 is TGTGCCAGCAGCTTATCCGGACAGACTAGCACATATACGCAGTATTTT. This codes for CASSLSGQTSTYTQYF.

As to this clonotype: This may be a read error: a much more frequent sequence differs by one nucleotide. This chain connects TRBV28 to TRBJ2-4; D is unclear. Germline assignment: CDR1 MDHEN and CDR2 SYDVKM. CDR3 size: 15 residues. DNA of the CDR3: TGTGCCAGCAGTCCCCCCAATATCCCCAAAAACATTCAGCACTTC. Translating gives CASSPPNIPKNIQHF.

Of note for this clonotype: This sequence may be a read error, since a much larger clone differs from it by one base. The chain combines TRBV7-9 with TRBJ2-1; a weak D match, TRBD1 (7 bases). This CDR3 region has 18 residues. Germline values: CDR1 SEHNR, CDR2 FQNEAQ (reference sequence). The CDR3 sequence: CASTTPTQGGGSYNAQFF. Written as DNA, the CDR3 is TGTGCCAGCACAACACCCACCCAGGGGGGAGGCTCCTACAATGCGCAGTTCTTC.

In regard to this clonotype: This may stem from a read error, because a much larger clone lies one nucleotide away. In DNA form, the CDR3 reads TGTGCCAGCAGTACTGCAGGGGTCCATCAGCCCCAGCATTTT. It yields the protein CASSTAGVHQPQHF. The chain employs TRBV28 and TRBJ1-5; the D gene is possibly TRBD1 (6 bases). Germline V CDR1 and CDR2: MDHEN, SYDVKM. This CDR3 has 14 amino acids. V lost 5 bases to trimming and J lost 5 bases, with 13 bases between them. Based on the CDR3 plus reference TRBV28 and TRBJ1-5, the full variable domain is DVKVTQSSRYLVKRTGEKVFLECVQDMDHENMFWYRQDPGLGLRLIYFSYDVKMKEKGDIPEGYSVSREKKERFSLILESASTNQTSMYLCASSTAGVHQPQHFGDGTRLSIL.

This clonotype was recorded a few times. The germline gene is not matched at one end of the junction; a read error may be the cause. The chain joins TRBV11-2 to TRBJ2-4, with 7 nucleotides matching TRBD2. This CDR3 contains 12 residues. In germline, CDR1 is SGHAT, CDR2 FQNNGV. The CDR3 spells CVSSWGGNIQYF. CDR3 bases: TGTGTCAGCAGCTGGGGGGGGAATATTCAGTACTTC. Looking up the rest from reference TRBV11-2 and TRBJ2-4 gives the full variable domain: EAGVAQSPRYKIIEKRQSVAFWCNPISGHATLYWYQQILGQGPKLLIQFQNNGVVDDSQLPKDRFSAERLKGVDSTLKIQPAKLEDSAVYLCVSSWGGNIQYFGAGTRLSVL.

In the case of this clonotype: This may stem from a read error, because a much larger clone lies one nucleotide away. This sequence joins TRBV29-1 and TRBJ2-7, with D perhaps TRBD1 or TRBD2 (7 bases each). This CDR3 has 14 residues. Germline V gives CDR1 SQVTM, CDR2 ANQGSEA. DNA of the CDR3: TGCAGCATTGAAGATGGGCAGGGGGGGTACGAGCAGTACTTC. This gives the protein CSIEDGQGGYEQYF.

As to this clonotype: One end of the junction is discordant with germline, which a read error may explain. CDR3 protein: CATSAGDTGELSF. For the CDR3, the DNA is TGTGCCACGTCAGCGGGAGACACCGGGGAGCTGTCTTTT. This sequence joins TRBV11-3 and TRBJ2-2, with 8 positions matching TRBD2. Germline V lookup: CDR1 SGHNT, CDR2 YENEEA. The CDR3 has 13 residues.

This clonotype was observed at least ten times. This rearrangement joins TRBV6-5 to TRBJ2-7; the match to TRBD2 covers 10 bases. The CDR3 runs to 14 residues. Trimming took 4 bases from V and 6 from J; bases not matched to a gene: 6. CDR1 and CDR2 from the germline V gene are MNHEY and SVGAGI. CDR3 loop: CASSSASGSSEQYF. In DNA, the CDR3 is TGTGCCAGCAGTTCCGCTAGCGGGAGCTCCGAGCAGTACTTC.

In regard to this clonotype: Since no conserved phenylalanine or tryptophan closes the CDR3, a read error is the likely cause. The genes are TRBV5-1 and TRBJ2-1, with a possible D match to TRBD2 (6 bases). The germline V gene has CDR1 SGHRS and CDR2 YFSETQ. This CDR3 has 13 amino acids. Trimming shortened V by 7 bases and J by 7 bases, and 15 bases separated the two germline ends. The CDR3 region has the DNA TGCGCCAGCTCCAGGACTGGAGGGAATGAGCAGTTCTTA. Protein product: CASSRTGGNEQFL.

As regards this clonotype: It may be a read error: a sequence one base away is much more abundant. The V gene is TRBV5-1, the J gene TRBJ2-5; D remains unclear. Germline CDR1 reads SGHRS; CDR2 reads YFSETQ. The CDR3 runs to 14 residues. Trimming pared 0 bases from V and 1 base from J, leaving 7 bases between. CDR3 sequence (DNA): TGCGCCAGCAGCTTGGAGTACGGCCAAGAGACCCAGTACTTC. Protein sequence: CASSLEYGQETQYF.